Listed here are 23 T cell receptor beta chains from one sample, sequenced in a study of T cells in Graves' hyperthyroidism and ophthalmopathy. TCR beta CDR3 regions were amplified from RNA transcripts. The HTBI primer set was used in a first-round RT-PCR of the TCR CDR3. TCRdb reanalysed the multiplex PCR reads using MiXCR and keeps one entry per CDR3 protein. There are approximately 600,000 distinct CDR3 sequences in the sample; 13% to 15% occur only once, and roughly 7.7% lies in the top ten. What was sequenced was blood. Receptor source: a woman between 18 and 29 years old with Graves' ophthalmopathy.

This clonotype has a count of ten or more. This chain uses TRBV27 with TRBJ2-1, with a possible D match to TRBD2 (5 bases). CDR1 is MNHEY, CDR2 SMNVEV, per germline (reference sequence). The CDR3 consists of 15 residues. V gave up 2 bases and J gave up 6 bases, with 14 bases separating them. The CDR3 coding sequence is TGTGCCAGCAGTTTAACTGGCGGGTCACGCAATGAGCAGTTCTTC. It yields the protein CASSLTGGSRNEQFF.

This clonotype was detected many times. The V gene is TRBV20-1, the J gene TRBJ2-7; 9 nucleotides align to TRBD2. Germline-derived CDR1 and CDR2 are DFQATT and SNEGSKA (reference sequence). With 6 bases clipped from V and 5 bases from J, the junction kept 11 bases outside the gene matches. This CDR3 region has 14 residues. CDR3 sequence reads: CSAPSSSGNHEQYF. The CDR3 region has the DNA TGCAGTGCGCCGTCATCTAGCGGGAACCACGAGCAGTACTTC.

The J gene is TRBJ1-5, the V gene TRBV5-6; D is possibly TRBD1 (5 bases). This CDR3 region has 16 residues. Trimming removed 0 bases from V and 3 bases from J, with 13 bases in between. In germline, CDR1 is SGHDT, CDR2 YYEEEE. The CDR3 spells CASSLAGTRDNQPQHF. DNA of the CDR3: TGTGCCAGCAGCTTGGCCGGGACTCGAGACAATCAGCCCCAGCATTTT.

This clonotype was detected many times. The chain is built from TRBV7-8 and TRBJ2-5; weak D call: TRBD1 (6 bases). The germline V gene has CDR1 SGHVS and CDR2 FQNEAQ. V was cut by 3 bases and J by 3 bases, with 8 bases left in between. The CDR3 totals 13 residues. CDR3 in amino acids: CASSFDRKETQYF. CDR3 coding DNA: TGTGCCAGCAGCTTCGACAGGAAAGAGACCCAGTACTTC.

This clonotype was seen once. The chain employs TRBV4-3 and TRBJ1-2, with a possible D match to TRBD1 (6 bases). Germline CDR1 LGHNA, CDR2 YSLEER. This CDR3 has 15 residues. Deletions cut 4 bases from V and 7 bases from J, with 19 bases between. CDR3 loop: CASSPKQGLSVGYTF. CDR3 bases: TGCGCCAGCAGCCCCAAACAGGGTTTGTCGGTTGGCTACACCTTC.

On this clonotype itself: A read error may account for a junction end that differs from germline. The chain employs TRBV12-3 or TRBV12-4 and TRBJ2-3; maybe TRBD2 (6 bases). The CDR3 totals 15 residues. This chain's CDR3 is CASSRETSLTDSQYF. In DNA, the CDR3 is TGTGCCAGCAGCAGAGAGACTAGTTTAACAGATTCGCAGTATTTT.

V usage is TRBV14 and J usage is TRBJ2-1; 7 bases line up with TRBD2. This CDR3 is 17 amino acids long. Germline V gene sequence: CDR1 SGHDN, CDR2 FVKESK. V lost 1 base, J lost 1 base, and 7 bases stayed unmatched. For the CDR3, the DNA is TGTGCCAGCAGCCAAGTCGACGGGAGGACGTCCTACAATGAGCAGTTCTTC. It is translated as CASSQVDGRTSYNEQFF.

A few counts support this clonotype. The chain has TRBV9 and TRBJ2-1; D is unclear. The V and J ends lost 0 bases and 7 bases respectively, with 14 bases between them. The CDR3 length is 15 residues. The germline V gene has CDR1 SGDLS and CDR2 YYNGEE. DNA for the CDR3: TGTGCCAGCAGCGTAGAAGGTAGCAGGTTGAATGAGCAGTTCTTC. This translates into CASSVEGSRLNEQFF.

This chain joins TRBV7-2 and TRBJ2-1; 7 nucleotides match TRBD2. This CDR3 is built from 15 residues. V was pared by 1 base and J by 15 bases, with 15 bases of the junction left unmatched. From germline, CDR1 is SGHTA and CDR2 FQGNSA. The CDR3: CASSLEAGPNGKAFF. In nucleotides, the CDR3 is TGTGCCAGCAGCTTAGAAGCGGGACCAAACGGCAAGGCGTTCTTC. Using reference TRBV7-2 and TRBJ2-1 for the parts outside the CDR3, the full variable domain is GAGVSQSPSNKVTEKGKDVELRCDPISGHTALYWYRQSLGQGLEFLIYFQGNSAPDKSGLPSDRFSAERTGGSVSTLTIQRTQQEDSAVYLCASSLEAGPNGKAFFGPGTRLTVL.

This clonotype showed up many times. The chain carries TRBV20-1 and TRBJ2-5, with TRBD2 identical over 10 bases. The CDR3 extends over 15 amino acids. After removal of 4 bases from V and 6 bases from J, the junction contained 11 bases not matched to a gene. CDR1 is DFQATT and CDR2 is SNEGSKA in the germline V gene (reference sequence). This chain's CDR3 is CSAMGASGRWKTQYF. For the CDR3, the DNA is TGCAGTGCTATGGGGGCTAGCGGGAGATGGAAGACCCAGTACTTC.

This clonotype was counted between two and nine times. The genes are TRBV4-3 and TRBJ2-1, with a weak D call TRBD2 (5 bases). This CDR3 spans 15 amino acids. Germline V gene sequence: CDR1 LGHNA, CDR2 YSLEER. With 0 bases removed from V and 4 bases from J, the gap between germline ends came to 10 bases. The CDR3 bases are TGCGCCAGCAGCCAAGAAGCGGTAGTATACAATGAGCAGTTCTTC. Translation gives CASSQEAVVYNEQFF.

This clonotype occurred many times. The chain links TRBV7-2 to TRBJ1-1; D gene ambiguous. This CDR3 has 14 residues. V dropped 1 base and J dropped 6 bases, with 12 bases sitting between them. In germline, CDR1 is SGHTA, CDR2 FQGNSA. The CDR3 is CASSLVHEAAEAFF. The CDR3 DNA reads as TGTGCCAGCAGCTTAGTTCACGAGGCGGCTGAAGCTTTCTTT. The full variable domain, rest sourced from reference TRBV7-2 and TRBJ1-1, is GAGVSQSPSNKVTEKGKDVELRCDPISGHTALYWYRQSLGQGLEFLIYFQGNSAPDKSGLPSDRFSAERTGGSVSTLTIQRTQQEDSAVYLCASSLVHEAAEAFFGQGTRLTVV.

There are many counts of this clonotype. This chain joins TRBV27 and TRBJ1-2, with 12 positions matching TRBD1. This CDR3 contains 19 residues. Trimming removed 4 bases from V and 1 base from J; junction bases left unmatched: 13. Per germline, CDR1 MNHEY and CDR2 SMNVEV (reference sequence). The CDR3 bases are TGTGCCAGCAGTTCACTTTTCCGGGACAGGGGGCCGCATAACTATGGCTACACCTTC. Residues: CASSSLFRDRGPHNYGYTF.

This clonotype has only a few counts. The chain recombines TRBV9 with TRBJ1-4, with D possibly being TRBD1 (6 bases). Germline assignment: CDR1 SGDLS and CDR2 YYNGEE. The CDR3 is made up of 12 amino acids. Trimming cost V 4 bases and J 8 bases, with 9 bases left between them. CDR3 nucleotide sequence: TGTGCCAGCAGCCAGACAGGAGAAAAACTGTTTTTT. It codes for CASSQTGEKLFF.

This clonotype was seen repeatedly, ten times or more. V is TRBV11-2 and J is TRBJ2-3; a weak D match, TRBD2 (5 bases). CDR1 and CDR2 from the germline V gene are SGHAT and FQNNGV. The CDR3 loop spans 15 amino acids. V lost 4 bases and J lost 6, with 17 bases in between. The CDR3 here is CASSSGLLRGDTQYF. CDR3 nucleotides: TGTGCCAGCAGCTCAGGACTCCTACGTGGGGATACGCAGTATTTT.

At least ten counts were recorded for this clonotype. This chain connects TRBV15 to TRBJ2-3; TRBD2 aligns across 10 bases. The CDR3 length is 16 residues. The germline CDR1 and CDR2 sequences are LNHNV and YYDKDF (reference sequence). V lost 11 bases, J lost 4 bases, and 15 bases stayed unmatched. The CDR3 sequence: CALGQREGLSADTQYF. The CDR3 DNA reads as TGTGCCCTCGGGCAGCGGGAGGGCCTGTCCGCAGATACGCAGTATTTT.

This clonotype occurred many times. The chain uses TRBV20-1 and TRBJ2-7, with D uncertain. The CDR3 covers 15 residues. Germline CDR1 reads DFQATT; CDR2 reads SNEGSKA (reference sequence). Trimming left V 0 bases short and J 0 bases short, with 12 bases between. The CDR3 coding sequence is TGCAGTGCTAGAGATAGAACAGAGAGCTCCTACGAGCAGTACTTC. It codes for CSARDRTESSYEQYF.

This clonotype was detected only once. V gene TRBV7-2 combines with J gene TRBJ2-7, with TRBD2 identical over 7 bases. Germline lookup yields CDR1 SGHTA and CDR2 FQGNSA. This CDR3 comprises 15 residues. Trimming cost V 4 bases and J 5 bases; bases outside gene matches: 11. CDR3 amino acids: CASSSGTTAPHEQYF. DNA for the CDR3: TGTGCCAGCAGCTCCGGGACTACCGCCCCCCACGAGCAGTACTTC.

This clonotype was seen at least ten times. This chain connects TRBV28 to TRBJ2-1; D gene unclear. Germline V gene lookup returns CDR1 MDHEN and CDR2 SYDVKM. V was shortened by 0 bases and J by 6 bases, with 3 bases between the two germline ends. The length of the CDR3 is 12 residues. The CDR3 here is CASSLWSNEQFF. The DNA for the CDR3 is TGTGCCAGCAGTTTATGGAGCAATGAGCAGTTCTTC.

This clonotype was recorded at least ten times. The J gene is TRBJ2-1, the V gene TRBV24-1, with D unclear. V lost 3 bases, J lost 7 bases, and 6 bases lay in between. The CDR3 covers 12 residues. Germline V gene lookup returns CDR1 KGHDR and CDR2 SFDVKD. The CDR3 sequence is CATSDRANEQFF. Here the CDR3 DNA reads TGTGCCACCAGTGATCGGGCGAATGAGCAGTTCTTC.

This clonotype occurred many times. This rearrangement joins TRBV20-1 to TRBJ1-3; maybe TRBD1 (5 bases). Germline V CDR1 and CDR2: DFQATT, SNEGSKA (reference sequence). The V gene lost 3 bases and the J gene lost 2 bases, with 14 bases spanning the gap. This CDR3 is 15 amino acids long. CDR3 nucleotide sequence: TGCAGTGCTAGTCAGGGCCGCTGGGCTGGAAACACCATATATTTT. It codes for CSASQGRWAGNTIYF.

This clonotype was seen repeatedly, ten times or more. V usage is TRBV13 and J usage is TRBJ2-1, with 9 bases matching TRBD1. The CDR3 has 15 residues. Looked up from germline, CDR1 is PRHDT and CDR2 is FYEKMQ (reference sequence). J lost 4 bases, V lost 3 bases, and 4 bases had no gene match. The CDR3 loop reads CASSFRDREYNEQFF. CDR3 nucleotides: TGTGCCAGCAGCTTCCGGGACAGGGAATACAATGAGCAGTTCTTC.

This clonotype was seen repeatedly, ten times or more. The chain couples TRBV2 to TRBJ1-1; the D gene is possibly TRBD1 (5 bases). Germline V gives CDR1 SNHLY, CDR2 FYNNEI. There are 13 residues in the CDR3. V lost 6 bases, J lost 1 base, and 9 bases lay in between. CDR3: CASRRGGNTEAFF. Written as DNA, the CDR3 is TGTGCCAGCAGAAGGGGTGGGAACACTGAAGCTTTCTTT. Full variable domain (remainder filled in from reference TRBV2 and TRBJ1-1): EPEVTQTPSHQVTQMGQEVILRCVPISNHLYFYWYRQILGQKVEFLVSFYNNEISEKSEIFDDQFSVERPDGSNFTLKIRSTKLEDSAMYFCASRRGGNTEAFFGQGTRLTVV.